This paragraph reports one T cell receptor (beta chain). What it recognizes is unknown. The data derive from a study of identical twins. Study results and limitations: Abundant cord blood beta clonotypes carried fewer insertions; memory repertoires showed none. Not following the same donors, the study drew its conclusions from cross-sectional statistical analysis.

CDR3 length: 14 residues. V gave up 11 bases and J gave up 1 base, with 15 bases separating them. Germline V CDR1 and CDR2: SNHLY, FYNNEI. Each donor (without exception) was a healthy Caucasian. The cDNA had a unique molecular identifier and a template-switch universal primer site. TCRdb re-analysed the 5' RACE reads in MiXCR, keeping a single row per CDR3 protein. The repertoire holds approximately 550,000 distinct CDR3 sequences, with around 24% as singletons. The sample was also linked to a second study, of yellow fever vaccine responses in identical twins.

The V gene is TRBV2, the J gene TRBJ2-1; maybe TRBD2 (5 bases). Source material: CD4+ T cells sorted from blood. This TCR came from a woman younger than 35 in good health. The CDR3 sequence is CAGLRGGSYNEQFF. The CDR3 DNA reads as TGTGCCGGGTTACGGGGTGGGTCCTACAATGAGCAGTTCTTC.